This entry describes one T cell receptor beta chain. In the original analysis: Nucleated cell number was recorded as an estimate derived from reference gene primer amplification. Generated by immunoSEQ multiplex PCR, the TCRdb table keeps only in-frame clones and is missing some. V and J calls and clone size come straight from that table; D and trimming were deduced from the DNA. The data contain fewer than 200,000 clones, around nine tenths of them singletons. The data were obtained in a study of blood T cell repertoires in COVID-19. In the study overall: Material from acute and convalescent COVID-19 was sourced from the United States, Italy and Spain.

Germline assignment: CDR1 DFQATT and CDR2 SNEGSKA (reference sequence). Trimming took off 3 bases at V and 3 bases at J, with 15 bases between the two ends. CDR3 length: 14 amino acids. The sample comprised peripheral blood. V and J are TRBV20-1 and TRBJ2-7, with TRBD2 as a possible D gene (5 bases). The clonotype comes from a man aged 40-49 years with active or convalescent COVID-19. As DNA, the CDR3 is TGCAGTGCTAGTCGCGGGCCTACGGGCTACGAGCAGTACTTC. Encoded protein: CSASRGPTGYEQYF.